This is a list of T cell receptor beta chains from one sample in a study of T cell responses to AZD1222 COVID-19 vaccine. Here immunoSEQ multiplex PCR was the method, and the copy in TCRdb shows in-frame clones only, minus some. The table shows about 160,000 clones, with about nine tenths occurring only once. The sequencing used peripheral blood, collected on day 0 of AZD1222 vaccination. Receptors originate from an adult in good health. Both conserved end residues are part of each CDR3. D genes are given only for firm matches. A clone size is listed for some rows: how often the clone was seen (once, few, many), or a class if it is expanded.

clone_size: NA
d_call: NA
j_call: TRBJ2-3
v_call: TRBV2
cdr3_aa: CASSEEGTDTQYF
cdr3_nt: TGTGCCAGCAGTGAAGAAGGTACAGATACGCAGTATTTT

clone_size: NA
d_call: TRBD1
j_call: TRBJ1-1
v_call: TRBV30
cdr3_aa: CAWRSGTEGRGAFF
cdr3_nt: TGTGCCTGGAGGTCGGGGACAGAGGGACGTGGGGCTTTCTTT

clone_size: NA
d_call: NA
j_call: TRBJ1-2
v_call: TRBV28
cdr3_aa: CASVGNYGYTF
cdr3_nt: TGTGCCAGTGTAGGTAACTATGGCTACACCTTC

clone_size: NA
d_call: NA
j_call: TRBJ2-6
v_call: TRBV10-2
cdr3_aa: CASTKRRALNSGANVLTF
cdr3_nt: TGCGCCAGCACCAAGAGACGTGCCCTAAACTCTGGGGCCAACGTCCTGACTTTC

clone_size: NA
d_call: NA
j_call: TRBJ1-1
v_call: TRBV7-9
cdr3_aa: CASSSGQIMNTEAFF
cdr3_nt: TGTGCCAGCAGCTCTGGACAGATCATGAACACTGAAGCTTTCTTT

clone_size: NA
d_call: NA
j_call: TRBJ2-3
v_call: TRBV6-4
cdr3_aa: CASSEGASDTQYF
cdr3_nt: TGTGCCAGCAGTGAGGGGGCCTCAGATACGCAGTATTTT

clone_size: few
d_call: NA
j_call: TRBJ1-5
v_call: TRBV5-1
cdr3_aa: CASSLESGFRPQHF
cdr3_nt: TGCGCCAGCAGCTTGGAATCTGGATTTCGGCCCCAGCATTTT

clone_size: NA
d_call: TRBD1
j_call: TRBJ2-7
v_call: TRBV4-3
cdr3_aa: CASSRDRGREQYF
cdr3_nt: TGCGCCAGCAGCCGGGACAGGGGTCGCGAGCAGTACTTC

clone_size: NA
d_call: TRBD1
j_call: TRBJ1-1
v_call: TRBV15
cdr3_aa: CATSIGDRSLAAFF
cdr3_nt: TGTGCCACCAGCATAGGGGACAGGTCCCTTGCCGCTTTCTTT

clone_size: NA
d_call: NA
j_call: TRBJ2-5
v_call: TRBV2
cdr3_aa: CASSEGVAVETQYF
cdr3_nt: TGTGCCAGCAGTGAAGGCGTTGCGGTGGAGACCCAGTACTTC

clone_size: NA
d_call: NA
j_call: TRBJ1-2
v_call: TRBV15
cdr3_aa: CATSRDLGGGYTF
cdr3_nt: TGTGCCACCAGCAGAGATTTAGGGGGTGGCTACACCTTC

clone_size: NA
d_call: TRBD2
j_call: TRBJ2-1
v_call: TRBV10-1
cdr3_aa: CASSNGRANEQFF
cdr3_nt: TGCGCCAGCAGCAACGGGAGGGCAAATGAGCAGTTCTTC

clone_size: NA
d_call: NA
j_call: TRBJ2-3
v_call: TRBV9
cdr3_aa: CASSVQGGPLTDTQYF
cdr3_nt: TGTGCCAGCAGCGTACAGGGGGGACCGTTGACAGATACGCAGTATTTT

clone_size: few
d_call: TRBD1
j_call: TRBJ1-1
v_call: TRBV18
cdr3_aa: CASSPFTGTGEAFF
cdr3_nt: TGTGCCAGCTCACCCTTTACCGGGACAGGTGAAGCTTTCTTT

clone_size: NA
d_call: TRBD1
j_call: TRBJ1-1
v_call: TRBV9
cdr3_aa: CASSPLLAGGYTEAFF
cdr3_nt: TGTGCCAGCAGCCCCCTATTGGCAGGGGGCTATACTGAAGCTTTCTTT

clone_size: NA
d_call: TRBD1
j_call: TRBJ1-1
v_call: TRBV6-5
cdr3_aa: CASSPGTGTEAFF
cdr3_nt: TGTGCCAGCAGTCCCGGGACAGGGACTGAAGCTTTCTTT

clone_size: NA
d_call: TRBD2
j_call: TRBJ2-6
v_call: TRBV9
cdr3_aa: CASSARTSPRSSGANVLTF
cdr3_nt: TGTGCCAGCAGCGCCCGGACTAGTCCCAGGTCCTCTGGGGCCAACGTCCTGACTTTC

clone_size: NA
d_call: TRBD2
j_call: TRBJ2-1
v_call: TRBV28
cdr3_aa: CASSFAGGGPNNEQFF
cdr3_nt: TGTGCCAGCAGTTTTGCTGGCGGGGGGCCCAACAATGAGCAGTTCTTC

clone_size: few
d_call: NA
j_call: TRBJ1-3
v_call: TRBV6-4
cdr3_aa: CASSADNGNTIYF
cdr3_nt: TGTGCCAGCAGTGCCGACAACGGGAACACCATATATTTT

clone_size: once
d_call: TRBD1
j_call: TRBJ1-1
v_call: TRBV7-2
cdr3_aa: CASSSRTGVSTEAFF
cdr3_nt: TGTGCCAGCAGCTCTAGAACAGGGGTGAGCACTGAAGCTTTCTTT

clone_size: NA
d_call: NA
j_call: TRBJ1-1
v_call: TRBV28
cdr3_aa: CASIGGSEAFF
cdr3_nt: TGTGCCAGCATTGGAGGGTCTGAAGCTTTCTTT

clone_size: NA
d_call: NA
j_call: TRBJ1-5
v_call: TRBV28
cdr3_aa: CASSRAGAIRAQHF
cdr3_nt: TGTGCCAGCAGCCGCGCAGGGGCCATCAGGGCCCAGCATTTT

clone_size: NA
d_call: NA
j_call: TRBJ2-7
v_call: TRBV4-3
cdr3_aa: CASSQVAQEDSYEQYF
cdr3_nt: TGCGCCAGCAGCCAAGTGGCACAGGAAGACTCCTACGAGCAGTACTTC

clone_size: NA
d_call: TRBD2
j_call: TRBJ2-7
v_call: TRBV9
cdr3_aa: CASSVGTRRSEQYF
cdr3_nt: TGTGCCAGCAGCGTAGGGACTAGACGATCCGAGCAGTACTTC

clone_size: NA
d_call: TRBD1
j_call: TRBJ2-7
v_call: TRBV2
cdr3_aa: CASSEARGGSEQYF
cdr3_nt: TGTGCCAGCAGTGAAGCGCGAGGGGGCAGCGAGCAGTACTTC

clone_size: NA
d_call: NA
j_call: TRBJ1-2
v_call: TRBV7-9
cdr3_aa: CASSFPGARGVSGYTF
cdr3_nt: TGTGCCAGCAGCTTCCCAGGGGCGCGGGGGGTATCTGGCTACACCTTC

clone_size: NA
d_call: NA
j_call: TRBJ1-5
v_call: TRBV6-5
cdr3_aa: CASKTEASNQPQHF
cdr3_nt: TGTGCCAGTAAGACAGAAGCTAGCAATCAGCCCCAGCATTTT

clone_size: once
d_call: TRBD1
j_call: TRBJ2-7
v_call: TRBV5-1
cdr3_aa: CASSLKGGESEQYF
cdr3_nt: TGCGCCAGCAGCTTAAAAGGGGGCGAAAGCGAGCAGTACTTC

clone_size: NA
d_call: TRBD1
j_call: TRBJ1-1
v_call: TRBV4-1
cdr3_aa: CASSQSGTGGMNTEAFF
cdr3_nt: TGCGCCAGCAGCCAATCCGGGACAGGAGGGATGAACACTGAAGCTTTCTTT

clone_size: NA
d_call: NA
j_call: TRBJ1-6
v_call: TRBV5-5
cdr3_aa: CASSQGAGEDGSPLHF
cdr3_nt: TGTGCCAGCAGCCAAGGGGCGGGAGAGGATGGTTCACCCCTCCACTTT

clone_size: NA
d_call: NA
j_call: TRBJ1-5
v_call: TRBV18
cdr3_aa: CASSRPDQPQHF
cdr3_nt: TGTGCCAGCTCACGACCGGATCAGCCCCAGCATTTT

clone_size: NA
d_call: NA
j_call: TRBJ1-1
v_call: TRBV19
cdr3_aa: CASSMLRVLMNTEAFF
cdr3_nt: TGTGCCAGTAGTATGTTAAGGGTCCTGATGAACACTGAAGCTTTCTTT

clone_size: once
d_call: NA
j_call: TRBJ2-1
v_call: TRBV4-2
cdr3_aa: CASSQEVGGAMYNEQFF
cdr3_nt: TGTGCCAGCAGCCAAGAGGTCGGGGGAGCGATGTACAATGAGCAGTTCTTC

clone_size: NA
d_call: TRBD1
j_call: TRBJ2-3
v_call: TRBV6-2/TRBV6-3
cdr3_aa: CASSQRQGPTDTQYF
cdr3_nt: TGTGCCAGCAGCCAAAGACAGGGCCCCACAGATACGCAGTATTTT

clone_size: NA
d_call: TRBD2
j_call: TRBJ2-3
v_call: TRBV27
cdr3_aa: CASSSGLAGEGTDTQYF
cdr3_nt: TGTGCCAGCAGTTCGGGACTAGCGGGGGAGGGCACAGATACGCAGTATTTT

clone_size: NA
d_call: TRBD2
j_call: TRBJ2-1
v_call: TRBV11-2
cdr3_aa: CASSLNRGGRYNEQFF
cdr3_nt: TGTGCCAGCAGCTTAAACCGGGGCGGGAGGTACAATGAGCAGTTCTTC

clone_size: few
d_call: NA
j_call: TRBJ2-1
v_call: TRBV28
cdr3_aa: CASRPAGVNEQFF
cdr3_nt: TGTGCCAGCAGGCCAGCTGGTGTCAATGAGCAGTTCTTC